This T cell receptor (beta chain) was captured in a study of T cells in Graves' hyperthyroidism and ophthalmopathy. Study-level findings and limits: Patients with ophthalmopathy were separated from those with stable hyperthyroidism by a 13 V-J model. Among thyroid clonotypes expanded above 0.001, most also appeared in blood. The model forecast ophthalmopathy, anticipating it by a median roughly 6.5 months before onset.

On this clonotype itself: Its cognate antigen is unknown.

Together with thyroid ultrasound, orbital computed tomography, serum thyroxine and TRAb, clinical symptoms were used for diagnoses. RNA transcripts gave rise to amplified TCR beta CDR3 regions. TCR CDR3 underwent first-round RT-PCR with the HTBI primer set. A single record per CDR3 protein comes from TCRdb applying MiXCR to the multiplex PCR reads. The sample consists of around 390,000 distinct CDR3 sequences, approximately 14% of them appearing once. Germline V CDR1 and CDR2: MNHNS, SASEGT. CDR3 size: 11 residues. V shed 10 bases and J shed 2 bases, with 6 bases lying between them. The V and J genes are TRBV6-1 and TRBJ1-5; a weak D match, TRBD1 (5 bases). This receptor was taken from a woman between 25 and 40 years old with Graves' ophthalmopathy. The material sequenced was blood. In DNA form, the CDR3 reads TGTGCCACGGGGGGCAATCAGCCCCAGCATTTT. The encoded protein is CATGGNQPQHF.